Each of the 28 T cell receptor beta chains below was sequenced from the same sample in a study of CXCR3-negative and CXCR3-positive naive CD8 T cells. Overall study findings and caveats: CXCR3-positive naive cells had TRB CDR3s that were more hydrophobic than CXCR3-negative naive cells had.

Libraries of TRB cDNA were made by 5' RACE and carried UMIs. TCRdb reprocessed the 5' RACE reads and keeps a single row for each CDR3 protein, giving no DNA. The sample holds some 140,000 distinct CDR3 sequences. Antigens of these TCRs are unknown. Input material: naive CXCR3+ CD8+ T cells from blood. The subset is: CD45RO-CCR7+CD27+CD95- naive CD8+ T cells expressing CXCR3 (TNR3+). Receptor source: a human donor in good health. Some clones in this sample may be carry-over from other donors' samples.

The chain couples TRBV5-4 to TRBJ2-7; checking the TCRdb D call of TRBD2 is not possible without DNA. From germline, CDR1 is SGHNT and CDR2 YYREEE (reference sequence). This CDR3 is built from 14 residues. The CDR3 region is CASSFGGLPYEQYF.

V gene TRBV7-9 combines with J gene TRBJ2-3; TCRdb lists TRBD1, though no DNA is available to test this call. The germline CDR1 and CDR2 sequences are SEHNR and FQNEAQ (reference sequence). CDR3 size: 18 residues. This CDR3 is CASSLALRTGTSTDTQYF. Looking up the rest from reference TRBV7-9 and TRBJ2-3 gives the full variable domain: DTGVSQNPRHKITKRGQNVTFRCDPISEHNRLYWYRQTLGQGPEFLTYFQNEAQLEKSRLLSDRFSAERPKGSFSTLEIQRTEQGDSAMYLCASSLALRTGTSTDTQYFGPGTRLTVL.

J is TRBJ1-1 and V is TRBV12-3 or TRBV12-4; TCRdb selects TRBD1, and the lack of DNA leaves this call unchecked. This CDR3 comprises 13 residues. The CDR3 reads CASRFLQQGEAFF.

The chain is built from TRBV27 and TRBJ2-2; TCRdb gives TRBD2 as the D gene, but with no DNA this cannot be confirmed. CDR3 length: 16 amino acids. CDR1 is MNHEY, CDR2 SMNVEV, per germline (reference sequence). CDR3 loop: CASSFLLAGGPGELFF.

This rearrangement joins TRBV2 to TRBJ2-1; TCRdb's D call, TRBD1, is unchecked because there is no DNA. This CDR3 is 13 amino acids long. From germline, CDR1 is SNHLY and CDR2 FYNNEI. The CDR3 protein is CASSDAGRGEQFF.

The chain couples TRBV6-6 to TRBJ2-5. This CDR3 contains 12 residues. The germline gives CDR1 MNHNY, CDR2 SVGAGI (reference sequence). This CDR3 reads CASIGDQETQYF.

CDR3 sequence reads: CSARDLGQGSGYTF. The chain has TRBV20-1 and TRBJ1-2; the D call from TCRdb, TRBD1, cannot be confirmed without DNA. CDR1 is DFQATT, CDR2 SNEGSKA, per germline (reference sequence). The CDR3 is 14 residues long.

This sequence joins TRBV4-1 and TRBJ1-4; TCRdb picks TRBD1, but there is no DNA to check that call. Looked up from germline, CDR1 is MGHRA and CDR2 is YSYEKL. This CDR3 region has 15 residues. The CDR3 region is CASSQADRRGEKLFF.

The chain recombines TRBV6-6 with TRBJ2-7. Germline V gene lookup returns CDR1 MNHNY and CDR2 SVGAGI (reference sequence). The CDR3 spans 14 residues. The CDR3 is CASSYSPTLYEQYF.

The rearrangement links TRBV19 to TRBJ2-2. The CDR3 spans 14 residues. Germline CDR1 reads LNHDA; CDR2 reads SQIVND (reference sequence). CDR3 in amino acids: CASSILVNTGELFF. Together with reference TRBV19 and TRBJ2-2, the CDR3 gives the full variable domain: DGGITQSPKYLFRKEGQNVTLSCEQNLNHDAMYWYRQDPGQGLRLIYYSQIVNDFQKGDIAEGYSVSREKKESFPLTVTSAQKNPTAFYLCASSILVNTGELFFGEGSRLTVL.

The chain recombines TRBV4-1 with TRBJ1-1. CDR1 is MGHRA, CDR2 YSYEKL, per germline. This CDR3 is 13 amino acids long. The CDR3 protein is CASRGQMNTEAFF.

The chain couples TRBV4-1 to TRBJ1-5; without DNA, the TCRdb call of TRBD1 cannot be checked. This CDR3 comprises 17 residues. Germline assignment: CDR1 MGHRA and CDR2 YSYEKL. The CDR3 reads CASSQGGAASSNQPQHF.

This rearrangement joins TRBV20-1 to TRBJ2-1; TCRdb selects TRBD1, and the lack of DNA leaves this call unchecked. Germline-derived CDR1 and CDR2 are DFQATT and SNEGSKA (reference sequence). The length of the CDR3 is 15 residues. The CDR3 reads CSARDTGFKYNEQFF.

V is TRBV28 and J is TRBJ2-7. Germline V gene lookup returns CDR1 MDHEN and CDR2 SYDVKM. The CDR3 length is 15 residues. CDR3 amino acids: CASSSIQPSSYEQYF.

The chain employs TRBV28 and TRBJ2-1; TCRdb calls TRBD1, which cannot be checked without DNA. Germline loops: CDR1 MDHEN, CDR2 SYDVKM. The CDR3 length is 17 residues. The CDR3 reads CASSLMDRGSSYNEQFF.

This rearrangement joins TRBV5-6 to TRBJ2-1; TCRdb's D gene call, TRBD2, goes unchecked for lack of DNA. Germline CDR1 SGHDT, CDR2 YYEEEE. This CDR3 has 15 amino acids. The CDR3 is CASSHSPGLHDEQFF.

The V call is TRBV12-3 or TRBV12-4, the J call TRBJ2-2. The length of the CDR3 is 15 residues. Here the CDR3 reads CASSLEPGNTGELFF.

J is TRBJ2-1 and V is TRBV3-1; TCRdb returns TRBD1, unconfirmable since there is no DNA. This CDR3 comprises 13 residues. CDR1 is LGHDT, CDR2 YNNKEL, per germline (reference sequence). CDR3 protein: CASSTGGGDEQFF.

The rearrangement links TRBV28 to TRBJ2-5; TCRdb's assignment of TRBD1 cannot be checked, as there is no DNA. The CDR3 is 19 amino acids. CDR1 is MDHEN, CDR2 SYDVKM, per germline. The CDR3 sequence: CASSLLLGVDSLEGETQYF.

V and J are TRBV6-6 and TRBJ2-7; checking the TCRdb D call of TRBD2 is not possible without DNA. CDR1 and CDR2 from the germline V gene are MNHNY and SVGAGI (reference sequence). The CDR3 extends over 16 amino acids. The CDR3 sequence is CASSYSSRLAGDEQYF.

CDR3 loop: CASSFGTSGIQETQYF. The rearrangement uses TRBV5-6 and TRBJ2-5; the TCRdb call, TRBD2, lacks DNA for checking. CDR1 and CDR2 (germline): SGHDT, YYEEEE. The CDR3 has 16 residues.

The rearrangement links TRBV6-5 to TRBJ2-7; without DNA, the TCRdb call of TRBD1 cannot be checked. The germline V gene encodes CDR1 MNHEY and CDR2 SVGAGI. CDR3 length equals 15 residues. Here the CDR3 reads CASSQGQGQNYEQYF.

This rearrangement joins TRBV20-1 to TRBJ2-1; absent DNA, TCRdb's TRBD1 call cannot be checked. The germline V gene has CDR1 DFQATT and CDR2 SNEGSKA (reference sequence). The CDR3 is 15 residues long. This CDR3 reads CSVRGQGQEYNEQFF.

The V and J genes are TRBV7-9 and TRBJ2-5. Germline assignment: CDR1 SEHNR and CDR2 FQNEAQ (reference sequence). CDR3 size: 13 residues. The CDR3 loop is CASRQDPQETQYF. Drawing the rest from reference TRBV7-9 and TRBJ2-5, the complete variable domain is DTGVSQNPRHKITKRGQNVTFRCDPISEHNRLYWYRQTLGQGPEFLTYFQNEAQLEKSRLLSDRFSAERPKGSFSTLEIQRTEQGDSAMYLCASRQDPQETQYFGPGTRLLVL.

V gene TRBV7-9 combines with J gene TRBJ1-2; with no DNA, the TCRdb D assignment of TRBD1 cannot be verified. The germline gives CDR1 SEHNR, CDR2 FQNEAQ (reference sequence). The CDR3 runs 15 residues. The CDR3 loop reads CASSSSDRFLYGYTF.

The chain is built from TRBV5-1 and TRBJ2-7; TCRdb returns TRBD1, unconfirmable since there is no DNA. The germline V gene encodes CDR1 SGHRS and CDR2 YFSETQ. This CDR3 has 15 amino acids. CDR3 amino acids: CASSPAWGQGYEQYF.

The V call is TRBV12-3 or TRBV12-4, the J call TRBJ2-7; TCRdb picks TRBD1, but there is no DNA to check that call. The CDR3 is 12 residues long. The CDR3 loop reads CASSPGNYEQYF.

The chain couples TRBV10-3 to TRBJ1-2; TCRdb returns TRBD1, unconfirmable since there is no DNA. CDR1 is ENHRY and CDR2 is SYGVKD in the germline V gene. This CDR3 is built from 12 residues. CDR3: CAISEDNNGYTF.